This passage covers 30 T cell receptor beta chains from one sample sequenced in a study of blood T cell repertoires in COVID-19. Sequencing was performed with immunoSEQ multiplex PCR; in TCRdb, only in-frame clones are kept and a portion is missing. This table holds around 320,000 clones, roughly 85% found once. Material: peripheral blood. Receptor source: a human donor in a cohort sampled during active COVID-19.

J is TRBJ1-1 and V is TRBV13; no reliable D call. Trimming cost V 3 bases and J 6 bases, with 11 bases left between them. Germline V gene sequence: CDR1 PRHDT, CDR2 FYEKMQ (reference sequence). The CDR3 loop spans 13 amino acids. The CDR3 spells CASSFRGKAEAFF. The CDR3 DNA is TGTGCCAGCAGCTTTAGAGGAAAGGCTGAAGCTTTCTTT.

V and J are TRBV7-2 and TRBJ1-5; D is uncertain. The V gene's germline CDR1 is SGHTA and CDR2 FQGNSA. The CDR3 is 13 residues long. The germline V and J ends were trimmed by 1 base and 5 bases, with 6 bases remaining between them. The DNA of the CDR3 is TGTGCCAGCAGCTTAGTGGCTGATCAGCCCCAGCATTTT. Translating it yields CASSLVADQPQHF.

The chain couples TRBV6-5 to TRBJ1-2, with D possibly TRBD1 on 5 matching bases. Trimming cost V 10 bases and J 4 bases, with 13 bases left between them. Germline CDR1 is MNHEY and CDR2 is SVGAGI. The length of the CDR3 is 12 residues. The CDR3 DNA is TGTGCCACCCAGGACACTGTCTATGGCTACACCTTC. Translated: CATQDTVYGYTF.

The CDR3 nucleotides are TGTGCCAGCAGTGCCGGGACAGGGAACATCGATCAGCCCCAGCATTTT. Protein sequence: CASSAGTGNIDQPQHF. J is TRBJ1-5 and V is TRBV6-1; 9 nucleotides line up with TRBD1. CDR1 is MNHNS and CDR2 is SASEGT in the germline V gene. The CDR3 contains 16 residues. Trimming took 4 bases from V and 5 from J; bases not matched to a gene: 9.

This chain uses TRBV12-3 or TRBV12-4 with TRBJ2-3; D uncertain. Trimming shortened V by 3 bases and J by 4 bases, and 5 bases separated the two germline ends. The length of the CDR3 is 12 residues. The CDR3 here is CASSFGADTQYF. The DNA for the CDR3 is TGTGCCAGCAGTTTCGGAGCAGATACGCAGTATTTT.

The DNA of the CDR3 is TGTGCCAGCAGCCCCACTAGCCGAACAGATACGCAGTATTTT. Translated, it gives CASSPTSRTDTQYF. This chain uses TRBV6-5 with TRBJ2-3, with D perhaps matching TRBD2 (6 bases). CDR1 and CDR2 (germline): MNHEY, SVGAGI. The germline V and J ends were trimmed by 6 bases and 3 bases, with 13 bases remaining between them. There are 14 residues in the CDR3.

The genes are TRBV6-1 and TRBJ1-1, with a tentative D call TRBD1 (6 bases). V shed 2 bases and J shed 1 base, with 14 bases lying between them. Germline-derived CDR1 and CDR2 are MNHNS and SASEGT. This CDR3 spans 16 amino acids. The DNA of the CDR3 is TGTGCCAGCAGTGAACCCCACAGGGCTTGGAACACTGAAGCTTTCTTT. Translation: CASSEPHRAWNTEAFF.

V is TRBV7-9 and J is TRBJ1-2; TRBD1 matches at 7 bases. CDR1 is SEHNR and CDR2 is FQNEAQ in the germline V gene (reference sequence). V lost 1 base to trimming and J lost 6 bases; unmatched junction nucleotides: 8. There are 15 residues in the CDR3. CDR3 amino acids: CASSLGTGERNGYTF. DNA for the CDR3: TGTGCCAGCAGCTTAGGGACAGGAGAAAGGAATGGCTACACCTTC.

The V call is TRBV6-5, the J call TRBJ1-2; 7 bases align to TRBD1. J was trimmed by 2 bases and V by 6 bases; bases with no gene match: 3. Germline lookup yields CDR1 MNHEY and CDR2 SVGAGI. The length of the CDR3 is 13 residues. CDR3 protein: CASRKTGNYGYTF. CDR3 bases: TGTGCCAGCAGAAAGACAGGGAACTATGGCTACACCTTC.

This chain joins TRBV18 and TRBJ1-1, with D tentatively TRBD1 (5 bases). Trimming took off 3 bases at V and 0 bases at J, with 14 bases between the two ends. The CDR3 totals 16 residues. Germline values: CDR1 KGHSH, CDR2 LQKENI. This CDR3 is CASSPLGGEMNTEAFF. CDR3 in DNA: TGTGCCAGCTCACCCCTGGGGGGGGAAATGAACACTGAAGCTTTCTTT.

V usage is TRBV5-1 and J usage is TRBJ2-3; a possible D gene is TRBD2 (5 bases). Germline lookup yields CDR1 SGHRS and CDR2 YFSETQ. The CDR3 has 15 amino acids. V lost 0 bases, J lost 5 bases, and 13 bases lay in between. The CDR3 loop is CASSLGTVGLDTQYF. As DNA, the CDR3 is TGCGCCAGCAGCTTGGGGACTGTAGGTTTAGATACGCAGTATTTT.

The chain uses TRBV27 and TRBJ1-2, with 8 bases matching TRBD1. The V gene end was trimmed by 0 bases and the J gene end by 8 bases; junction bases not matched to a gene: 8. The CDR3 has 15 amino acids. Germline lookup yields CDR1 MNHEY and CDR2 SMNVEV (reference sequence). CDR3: CASSLSGRGHKGYTF. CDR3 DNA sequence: TGTGCCAGCAGTTTATCGGGCAGGGGGCATAAAGGCTACACCTTC.

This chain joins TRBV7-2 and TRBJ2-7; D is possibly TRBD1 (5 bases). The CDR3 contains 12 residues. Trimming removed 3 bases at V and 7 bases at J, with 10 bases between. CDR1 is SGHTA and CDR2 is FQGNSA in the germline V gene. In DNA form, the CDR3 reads TGTGCCAGCAGCTTGACGGCAGGGGAGCAGTACTTC. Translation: CASSLTAGEQYF.

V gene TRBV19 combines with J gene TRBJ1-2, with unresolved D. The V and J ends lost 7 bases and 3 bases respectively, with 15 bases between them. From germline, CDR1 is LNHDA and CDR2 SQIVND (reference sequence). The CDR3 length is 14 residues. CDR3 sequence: CASTRQWGDYGYTF. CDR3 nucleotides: TGTGCCAGTACCCGCCAGTGGGGAGACTATGGCTACACCTTC.

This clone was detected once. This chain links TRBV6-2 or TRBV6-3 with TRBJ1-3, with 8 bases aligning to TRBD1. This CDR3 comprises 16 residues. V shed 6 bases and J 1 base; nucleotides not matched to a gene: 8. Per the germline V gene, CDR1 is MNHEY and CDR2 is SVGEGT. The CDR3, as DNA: TGTGCCAGCAGCCCCGGACAGGGAGGATCTGGAAACACCATATATTTT. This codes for CASSPGQGGSGNTIYF.

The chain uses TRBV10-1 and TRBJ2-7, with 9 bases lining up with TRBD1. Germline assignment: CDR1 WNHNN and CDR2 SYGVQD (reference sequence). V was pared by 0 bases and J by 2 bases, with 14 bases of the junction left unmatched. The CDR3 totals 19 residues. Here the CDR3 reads CASSESGVAGQGPPYEQYF. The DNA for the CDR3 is TGCGCCAGCAGTGAGTCGGGAGTGGCGGGACAGGGACCTCCCTACGAGCAGTACTTC.

The DNA for the CDR3 is TGTGCCAGCAGCTCCTCCCAGTGGAATTCACCCCTCCACTTT. Its translation is CASSSSQWNSPLHF. V gene TRBV7-9 combines with J gene TRBJ1-6; D gene ambiguous. Germline loops: CDR1 SEHNR, CDR2 FQNEAQ (reference sequence). The V end lost 4 bases, the J end lost 7 bases, and 11 bases lay between the germline ends. The CDR3 is 14 amino acids.

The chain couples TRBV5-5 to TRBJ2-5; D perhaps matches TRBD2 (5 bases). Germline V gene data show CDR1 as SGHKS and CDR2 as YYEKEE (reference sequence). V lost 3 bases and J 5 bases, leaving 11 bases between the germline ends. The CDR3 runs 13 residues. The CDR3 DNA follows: TGTGCCAGCAGCTGGACTTTCGGGGAGACCCAGTACTTC. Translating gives CASSWTFGETQYF.

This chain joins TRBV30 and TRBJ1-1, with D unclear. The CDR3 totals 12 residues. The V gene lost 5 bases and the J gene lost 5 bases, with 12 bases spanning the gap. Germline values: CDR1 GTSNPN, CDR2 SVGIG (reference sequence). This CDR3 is CAWVEPGTEAFF. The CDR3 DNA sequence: TGTGCCTGGGTCGAACCGGGGACTGAAGCTTTCTTT.

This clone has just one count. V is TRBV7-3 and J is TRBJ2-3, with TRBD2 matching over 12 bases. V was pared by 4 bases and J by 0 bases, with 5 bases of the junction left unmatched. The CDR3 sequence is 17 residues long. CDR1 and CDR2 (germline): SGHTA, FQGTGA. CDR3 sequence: CASSSTSGGLSTDTQYF. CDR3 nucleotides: TGTGCCAGCAGCTCGACTAGCGGGGGACTTAGCACAGATACGCAGTATTTT.

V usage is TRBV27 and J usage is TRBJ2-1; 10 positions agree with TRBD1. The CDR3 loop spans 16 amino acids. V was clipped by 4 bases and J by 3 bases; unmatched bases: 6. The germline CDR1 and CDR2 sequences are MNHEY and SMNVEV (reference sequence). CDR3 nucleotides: TGTGCCAGCAGTTACCGGACAGGGGGAATCTACAATGAGCAGTTCTTC. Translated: CASSYRTGGIYNEQFF.

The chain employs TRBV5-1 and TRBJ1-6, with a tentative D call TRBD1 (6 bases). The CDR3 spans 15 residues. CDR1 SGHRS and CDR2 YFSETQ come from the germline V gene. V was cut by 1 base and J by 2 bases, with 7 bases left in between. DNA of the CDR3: TGCGCCAGCAGCTTGAGGACAGCCTATAATTCACCCCTCCACTTT. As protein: CASSLRTAYNSPLHF.

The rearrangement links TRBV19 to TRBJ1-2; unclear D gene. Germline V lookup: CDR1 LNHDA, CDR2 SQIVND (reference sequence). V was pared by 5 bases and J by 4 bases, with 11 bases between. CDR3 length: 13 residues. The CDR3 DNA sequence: TGTGCCAGTAGTGAAAGGAGCTTCTATGGCTACACCTTC. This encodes CASSERSFYGYTF.

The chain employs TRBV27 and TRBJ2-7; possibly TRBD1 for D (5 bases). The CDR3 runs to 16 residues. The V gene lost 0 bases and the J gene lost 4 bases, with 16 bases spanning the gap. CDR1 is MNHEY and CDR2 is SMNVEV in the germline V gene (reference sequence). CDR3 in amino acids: CASSLSKGATIYEQYF. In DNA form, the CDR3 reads TGTGCCAGCAGTTTATCGAAAGGGGCGACAATTTACGAGCAGTACTTC.

The CDR3 DNA reads TGTGCCATCGGGCCTAGCAGTACAACTCAGTACTTC. Its protein is CAIGPSSTTQYF. The chain recombines TRBV10-3 with TRBJ2-5; perhaps TRBD2 as D (5 bases). CDR1 is ENHRY, CDR2 SYGVKD, per germline. CDR3 length: 12 residues. Trimming took off 8 bases at V and 11 bases at J, with 18 bases between the two ends.

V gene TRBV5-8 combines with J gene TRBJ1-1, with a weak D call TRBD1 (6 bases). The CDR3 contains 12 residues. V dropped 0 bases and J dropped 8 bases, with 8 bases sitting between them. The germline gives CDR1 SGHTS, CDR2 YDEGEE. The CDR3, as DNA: TGTGCCAGCAGCTTGGATGGGACAGAAGCTTTCTTT. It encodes CASSLDGTEAFF.

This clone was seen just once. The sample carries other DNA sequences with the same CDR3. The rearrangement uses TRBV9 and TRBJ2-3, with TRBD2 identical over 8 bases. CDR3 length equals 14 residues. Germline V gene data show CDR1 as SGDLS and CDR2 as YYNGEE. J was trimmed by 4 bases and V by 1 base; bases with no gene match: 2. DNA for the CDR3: TGTGCCAGCAGCGTATCCGGGGGGGCAGATACGCAGTATTTT. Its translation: CASSVSGGADTQYF. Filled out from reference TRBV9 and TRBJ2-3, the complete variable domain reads DSGVTQTPKHLITATGQRVTLRCSPRSGDLSVYWYQQSLDQGLQFLIQYYNGEERAKGNILERFSAQQFPDLHSELNLSSLELGDSALYFCASSVSGGADTQYFGPGTRLTVL.

CDR3 loop: CSVGLVGGEQYF. Written as DNA, the CDR3 is TGCAGCGTTGGTCTTGTGGGCGGGGAGCAGTACTTC. This chain joins TRBV29-1 and TRBJ2-7; the D gene is possibly TRBD2 (5 bases). The V end lost 4 bases, the J end lost 7 bases, and 14 bases lay between the germline ends. The CDR3 has 12 amino acids. Germline CDR1 and CDR2: SQVTM and ANQGSEA.

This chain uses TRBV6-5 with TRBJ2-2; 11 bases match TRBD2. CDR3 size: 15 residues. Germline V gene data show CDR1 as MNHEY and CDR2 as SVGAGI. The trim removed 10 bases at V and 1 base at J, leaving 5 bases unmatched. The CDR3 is CATLGLAGNTGELFF. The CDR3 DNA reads TGTGCCACCCTAGGACTAGCGGGGAACACCGGGGAGCTGTTTTTT.

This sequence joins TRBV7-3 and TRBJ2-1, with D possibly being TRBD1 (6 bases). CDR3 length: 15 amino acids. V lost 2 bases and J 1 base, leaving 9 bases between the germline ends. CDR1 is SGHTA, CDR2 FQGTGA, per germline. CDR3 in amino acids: CASSLERGSYNEQFF. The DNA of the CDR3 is TGTGCCAGCAGCTTAGAGAGGGGGTCCTACAATGAGCAGTTCTTC.